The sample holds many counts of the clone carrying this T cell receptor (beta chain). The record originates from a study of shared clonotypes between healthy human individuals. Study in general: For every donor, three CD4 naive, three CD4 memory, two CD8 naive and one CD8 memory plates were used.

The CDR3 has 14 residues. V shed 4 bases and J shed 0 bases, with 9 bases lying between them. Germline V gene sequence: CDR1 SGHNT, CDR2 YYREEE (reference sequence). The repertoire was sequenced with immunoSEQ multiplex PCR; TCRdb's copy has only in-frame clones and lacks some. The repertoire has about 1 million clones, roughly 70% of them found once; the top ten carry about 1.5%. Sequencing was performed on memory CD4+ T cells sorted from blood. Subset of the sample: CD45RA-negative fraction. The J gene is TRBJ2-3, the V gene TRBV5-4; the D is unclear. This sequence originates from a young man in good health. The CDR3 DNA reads TGTGCCAGCAGCGTGGAACCGAGCACAGATACGCAGTATTTT. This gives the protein CASSVEPSTDTQYF.